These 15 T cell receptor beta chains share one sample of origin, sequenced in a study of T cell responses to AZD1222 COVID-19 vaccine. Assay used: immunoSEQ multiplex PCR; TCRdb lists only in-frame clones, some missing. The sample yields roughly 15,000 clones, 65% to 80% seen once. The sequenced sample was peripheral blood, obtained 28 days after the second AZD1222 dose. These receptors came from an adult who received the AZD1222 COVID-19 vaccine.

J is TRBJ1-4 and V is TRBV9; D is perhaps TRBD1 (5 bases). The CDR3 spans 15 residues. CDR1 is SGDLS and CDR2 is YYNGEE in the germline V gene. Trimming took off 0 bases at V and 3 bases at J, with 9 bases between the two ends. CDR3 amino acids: CASSVGGSANEKLFF. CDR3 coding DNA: TGTGCCAGCAGCGTAGGGGGCTCGGCTAATGAAAAACTGTTTTTT.

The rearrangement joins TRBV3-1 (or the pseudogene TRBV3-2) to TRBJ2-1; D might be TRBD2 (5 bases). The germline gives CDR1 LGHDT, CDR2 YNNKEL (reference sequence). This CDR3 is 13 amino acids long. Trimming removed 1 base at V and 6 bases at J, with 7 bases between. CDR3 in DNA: TGTGCCAGCAGCCAAGCCGGAGGCAATGAGCAGTTCTTC. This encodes CASSQAGGNEQFF.

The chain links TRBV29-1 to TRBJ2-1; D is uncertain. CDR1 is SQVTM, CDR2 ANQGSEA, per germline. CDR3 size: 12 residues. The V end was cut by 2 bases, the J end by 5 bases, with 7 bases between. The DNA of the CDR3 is TGCAGCGTTGAACCACAGCACAATGAGCAGTTCTTC. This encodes CSVEPQHNEQFF.

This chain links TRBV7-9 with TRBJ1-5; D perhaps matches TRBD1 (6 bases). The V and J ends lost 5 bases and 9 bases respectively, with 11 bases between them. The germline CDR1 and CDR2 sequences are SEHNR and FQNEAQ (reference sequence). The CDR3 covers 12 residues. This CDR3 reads CASSPGGRPQHF. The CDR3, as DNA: TGTGCCAGCAGCCCTGGGGGGCGGCCCCAGCATTTT.

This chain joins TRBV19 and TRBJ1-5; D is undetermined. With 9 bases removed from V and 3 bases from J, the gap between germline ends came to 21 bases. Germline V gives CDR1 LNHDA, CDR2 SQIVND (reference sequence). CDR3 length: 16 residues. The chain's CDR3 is CASSRVREGDNQPQHF. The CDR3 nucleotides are TGTGCCAGCTCTAGGGTCCGGGAGGGAGACAATCAGCCCCAGCATTTT.

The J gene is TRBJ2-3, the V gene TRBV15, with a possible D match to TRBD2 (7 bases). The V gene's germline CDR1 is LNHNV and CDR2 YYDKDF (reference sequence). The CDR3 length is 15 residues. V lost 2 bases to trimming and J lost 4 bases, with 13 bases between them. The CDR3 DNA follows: TGTGCCACCAGCAGAACCAAAGGGGGGGCAGATACGCAGTATTTT. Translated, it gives CATSRTKGGADTQYF. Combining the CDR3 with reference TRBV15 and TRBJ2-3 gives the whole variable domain DAMVIQNPRYQVTQFGKPVTLSCSQTLNHNVMYWYQQKSSQAPKLLFHYYDKDFNNEADTPDNFQSRRPNTSFCFLDIRSPGLGDTAMYLCATSRTKGGADTQYFGPGTRLTVL.

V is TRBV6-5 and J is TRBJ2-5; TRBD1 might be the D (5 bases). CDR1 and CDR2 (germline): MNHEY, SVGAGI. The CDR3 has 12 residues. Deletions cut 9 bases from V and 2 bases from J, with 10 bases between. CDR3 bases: TGTGCCAGGTGCAGGGTACAAGAGACCCAGTACTTC. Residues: CARCRVQETQYF.

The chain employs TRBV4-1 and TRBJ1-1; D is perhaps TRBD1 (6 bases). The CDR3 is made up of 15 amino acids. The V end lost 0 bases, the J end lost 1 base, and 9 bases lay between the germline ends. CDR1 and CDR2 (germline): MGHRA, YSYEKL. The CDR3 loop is CASSQETGTNTEAFF. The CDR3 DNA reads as TGCGCCAGCAGCCAAGAGACAGGCACGAACACTGAAGCTTTCTTT.

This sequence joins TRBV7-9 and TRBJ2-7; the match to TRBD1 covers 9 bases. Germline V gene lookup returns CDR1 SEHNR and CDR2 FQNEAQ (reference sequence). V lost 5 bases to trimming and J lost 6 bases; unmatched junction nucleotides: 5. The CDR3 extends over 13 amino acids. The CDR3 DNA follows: TGTGCCAGCAGCCAAGGACAGGGGCTCGAGCAGTACTTC. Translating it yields CASSQGQGLEQYF. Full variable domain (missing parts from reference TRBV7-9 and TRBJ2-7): DTGVSQNPRHKITKRGQNVTFRCDPISEHNRLYWYRQTLGQGPEFLTYFQNEAQLEKSRLLSDRFSAERPKGSFSTLEIQRTEQGDSAMYLCASSQGQGLEQYFGPGTRLTVT.

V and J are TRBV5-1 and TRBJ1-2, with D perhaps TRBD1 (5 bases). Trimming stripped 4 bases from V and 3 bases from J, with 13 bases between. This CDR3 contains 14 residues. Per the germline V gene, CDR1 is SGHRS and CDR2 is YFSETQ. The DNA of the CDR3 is TGCGCCAGCAGCGGGGACGGTAAGGACTATGGCTACACCTTC. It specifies CASSGDGKDYGYTF. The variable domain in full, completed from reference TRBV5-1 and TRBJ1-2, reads KAGVTQTPRYLIKTRGQQVTLSCSPISGHRSVSWYQQTPGQGLQFLFEYFSETQRNKGNFPGRFSGRQFSNSRSEMNVSTLELGDSALYLCASSGDGKDYGYTFGSGTRLTVV.

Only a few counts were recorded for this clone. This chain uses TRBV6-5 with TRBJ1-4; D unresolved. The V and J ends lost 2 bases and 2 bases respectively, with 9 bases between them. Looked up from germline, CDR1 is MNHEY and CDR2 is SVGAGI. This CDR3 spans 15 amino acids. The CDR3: CASSYGRDTNEKLFF. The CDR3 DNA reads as TGTGCCAGCAGTTACGGCCGGGATACTAATGAAAAACTGTTTTTT.

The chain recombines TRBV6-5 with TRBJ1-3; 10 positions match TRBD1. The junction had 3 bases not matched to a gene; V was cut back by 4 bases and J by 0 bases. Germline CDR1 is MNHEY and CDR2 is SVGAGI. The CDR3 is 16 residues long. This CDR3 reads CASSSGTGVSGNTIYF. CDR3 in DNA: TGTGCCAGCAGTTCCGGGACAGGGGTCTCTGGAAACACCATATATTTT.

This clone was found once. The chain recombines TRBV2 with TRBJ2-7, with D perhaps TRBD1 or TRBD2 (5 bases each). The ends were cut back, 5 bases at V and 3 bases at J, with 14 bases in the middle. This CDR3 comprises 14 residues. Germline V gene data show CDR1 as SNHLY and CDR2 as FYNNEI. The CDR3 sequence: CASSPGTDLYEQYF. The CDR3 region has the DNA TGTGCCAGCAGTCCCGGGACGGACCTCTACGAGCAGTACTTC.

The CDR3 here is CAWRPTPGGNEKLFF. CDR3 DNA sequence: TGTGCCTGGAGGCCTACCCCCGGGGGGAATGAAAAACTGTTTTTT. The chain employs TRBV30 and TRBJ1-4; D possibly corresponds to TRBD1 (5 bases). Germline V gene sequence: CDR1 GTSNPN, CDR2 SVGIG (reference sequence). V shed 3 bases and J shed 5 bases, with 16 bases lying between them. This CDR3 comprises 15 residues.

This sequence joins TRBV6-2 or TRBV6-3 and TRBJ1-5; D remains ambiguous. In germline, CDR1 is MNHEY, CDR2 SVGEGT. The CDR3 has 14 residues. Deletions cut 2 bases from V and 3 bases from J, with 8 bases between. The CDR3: CASSYPGNNQPQHF. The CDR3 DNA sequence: TGTGCCAGCAGTTACCCCGGAAACAATCAGCCCCAGCATTTT.